The T cell receptor (beta chain) described here comes from a study of T cells in tuberculosis. After thawing and overnight rest, PBMC were stained with GMM-loaded CD1B tetramer, viability dye and anti-CD3 for sorting. C32 glucose monomycolate from Rhodococcus equi was loaded onto the CD1B tetramers. CDR1 and CDR2 from the germline V gene are MGHRA and YSYEKL. The V end lost 0 bases, the J end lost 1 base, and 9 bases lay between the germline ends. The CDR3 has 15 residues. Method: immunoSEQ multiplex PCR; TCRdb's copy keeps in-frame clones and lacks some. Counted here are about 54,000 clones, roughly 86% occurring once; the ten biggest clones make up just over 20%.

The source material was CD1b-GMM tetramer-negative cells sorted from PBMCs. The chain recombines TRBV4-1 with TRBJ1-2, with D uncertain. This TCR was recovered from an adult woman with latent tuberculosis. CDR3 coding DNA: TGCGCCAGCAGCCAAGAAAATTACGGTAACTATGGCTACACCTTC. Its protein is CASSQENYGNYGYTF.